This is a list of T cell receptor beta chains from one sample in a study of CXCR3-negative and CXCR3-positive naive CD8 T cells. From its re-call of the 5' RACE reads, TCRdb lists each CDR3 protein once, without DNA. The specimen's table records over 70,000 distinct CDR3 sequences. The sequencing sample was made of naive CXCR3+ CD8+ T cells from blood. Receptor source: a human donor in good health. Some clones in this sample may be carry-over from other donors' samples. CDR3s include the opening cysteine and the closing phenylalanine or tryptophan. The order of the fields is CDR3 protein, V gene, J gene.

CASSPENYNEQFF	TRBV28	TRBJ2-1
CANSWTGDNYGYTF	TRBV5-1	TRBJ1-2
CASSPTRTASYEQYF	TRBV7-2	TRBJ2-7
CSVATPGQYQETQYF	TRBV29-1	TRBJ2-5
CSVNTPHGERKTQYF	TRBV29-1	TRBJ2-5
CASSYGKGRPTDTQYF	TRBV7-9	TRBJ2-3
CSVEGTQTFSYNEQFF	TRBV29-1	TRBJ2-1
CSVAPRDSPLNTEAFF	TRBV29-1	TRBJ1-1
CASSLFEGQGSSVFF	TRBV28	TRBJ1-1
CASPPNPGQGALGQFF	TRBV28	TRBJ2-1
CASSPSEGRELFF	TRBV6-6	TRBJ2-2
CASSSLRGAGGELFF	TRBV12-3/TRBV12-4	TRBJ2-2
CASSLAGGIGGEQFF	TRBV7-6	TRBJ2-1
CASSTNTGTSGANVLTF	TRBV13	TRBJ2-6
CASRSQGRGDRETQYF	TRBV28	TRBJ2-5
CASSLLDYGDTQYF	TRBV28	TRBJ2-3